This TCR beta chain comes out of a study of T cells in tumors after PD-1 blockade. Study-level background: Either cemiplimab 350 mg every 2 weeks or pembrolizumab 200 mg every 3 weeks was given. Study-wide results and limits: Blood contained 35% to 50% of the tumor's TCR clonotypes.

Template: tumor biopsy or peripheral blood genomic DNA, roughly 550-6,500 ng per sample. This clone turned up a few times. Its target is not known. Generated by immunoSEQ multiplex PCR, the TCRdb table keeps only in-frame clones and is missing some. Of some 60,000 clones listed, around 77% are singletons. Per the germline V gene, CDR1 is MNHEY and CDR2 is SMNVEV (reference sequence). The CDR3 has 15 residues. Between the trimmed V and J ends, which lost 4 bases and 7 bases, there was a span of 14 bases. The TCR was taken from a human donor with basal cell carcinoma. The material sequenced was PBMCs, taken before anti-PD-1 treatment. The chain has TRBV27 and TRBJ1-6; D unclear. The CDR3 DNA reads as TGTGCCAGCAGTTCCAAGGGTCACGGGAATTCACCCCTCCACTTT. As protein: CASSSKGHGNSPLHF.